What follows is one T cell receptor (beta chain) and its context. The sample comes from a study of blood T cell repertoires in COVID-19. Methods used by the authors: Amplification of reference gene primers provided the estimated nucleated cell counts. Sequenced by immunoSEQ multiplex PCR; TCRdb stores in-frame clones only, minus some. V and J calls and clone size are those listed in that table; D and trimming were worked out from the DNA. The table shows over 200,000 clones, with almost 90% occurring only once. The CDR3 extends over 15 amino acids. Germline loops: CDR1 MNHEY, CDR2 SMNVEV (reference sequence). The V and J ends lost 3 bases and 6 bases respectively, with 14 bases between them.

The sequencing input was peripheral blood. V and J are TRBV27 and TRBJ2-2; TRBD2 might be the D (5 bases). The clonotype was recovered from a woman aged 60-75 years with acute or convalescent COVID-19. The DNA of the CDR3 is TGTGCCAGCAGTTTCCCTGGACTGGGGTCCGGGGAGCTGTTTTTT. Protein sequence: CASSFPGLGSGELFF.